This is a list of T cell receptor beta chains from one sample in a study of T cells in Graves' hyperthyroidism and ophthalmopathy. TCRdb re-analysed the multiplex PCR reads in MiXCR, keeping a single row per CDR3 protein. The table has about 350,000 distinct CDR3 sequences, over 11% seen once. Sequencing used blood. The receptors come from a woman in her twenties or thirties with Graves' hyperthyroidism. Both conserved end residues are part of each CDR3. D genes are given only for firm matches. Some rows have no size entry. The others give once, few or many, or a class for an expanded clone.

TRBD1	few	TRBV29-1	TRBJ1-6	CSVGQGYGSPLHF	TGCAGCGTTGGACAGGGATACGGTTCACCCCTCCACTTT
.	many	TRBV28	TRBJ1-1	CASSRTAVNTEAFF	TGTGCCAGCAGTAGGACAGCGGTGAACACTGAAGCTTTCTTT
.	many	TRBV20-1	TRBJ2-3	CSADTMDTQYF	TGCAGTGCGGACACCATGGATACGCAGTATTTT
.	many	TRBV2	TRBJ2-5	CASSESVGQQETQYF	TGTGCCAGCAGTGAGTCGGTAGGGCAGCAAGAGACCCAGTACTTC
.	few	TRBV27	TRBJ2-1	CASRRNRDPQFYEQFF	TGTGCCAGCAGACGCAACCGGGATCCCCAGTTCTATGAGCAGTTCTTC
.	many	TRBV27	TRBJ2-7	CASSLRLAVHSYEQYF	TGTGCCAGCAGTTTAAGGTTAGCGGTACACTCCTACGAGCAGTACTTC
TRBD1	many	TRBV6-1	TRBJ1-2	CAGQGDYGYTF	TGTGCCGGACAGGGGGACTATGGCTACACCTTC
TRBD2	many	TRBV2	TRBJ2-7	CATSTSGAPYEQYF	TGTGCCACCTCGACTAGCGGAGCCCCCTACGAGCAGTACTTC
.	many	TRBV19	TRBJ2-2	CASGAVNTGELFF	TGTGCCAGTGGGGCCGTAAACACCGGGGAGCTGTTTTTT
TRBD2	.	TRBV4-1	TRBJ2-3	CASSQEGLAGVPSFTDTQYF	TGCGCCAGCAGCCAAGAGGGACTAGCGGGAGTCCCCTCATTCACAGATACGCAGTATTTT
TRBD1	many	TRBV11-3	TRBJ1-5	CASSFFGQGRYQPQHF	TGTGCCAGCAGCTTCTTCGGACAGGGTAGATATCAGCCCCAGCATTTT
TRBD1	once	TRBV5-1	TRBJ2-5	CASSLAGTGDGETQYF	TGCGCCAGCAGCTTGGCCGGGACAGGGGATGGGGAGACCCAGTACTTC
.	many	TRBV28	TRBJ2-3	CASREGYAGTTDTQYF	TGTGCCAGCAGGGAGGGCTATGCCGGGACCACAGATACGCAGTATTTT
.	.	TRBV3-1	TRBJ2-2	CASSQDIIRRGQLFF	TGTGCCAGCAGCCAAGATATTATCAGGCGGGGCCAGCTGTTTTTT
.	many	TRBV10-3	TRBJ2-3	CAISLTVRDTQYF	TGTGCCATCAGTCTTACGGTCCGGGATACGCAGTATTTT
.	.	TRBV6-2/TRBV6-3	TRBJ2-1	CASRGPTNEQFF	TGTGCCTCCAGGGGACCGACCAATGAGCAGTTCTTC
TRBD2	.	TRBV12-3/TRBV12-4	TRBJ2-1	CAGSLVGTSANEQFF	TGTGCCGGCAGTTTAGTCGGGACTAGCGCAAATGAGCAGTTCTTC
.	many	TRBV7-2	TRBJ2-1	CASSFPRLDPFF	TGTGCCAGCAGCTTTCCGCGACTAGACCCGTTCTTC
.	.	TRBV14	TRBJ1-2	CASSPRRTVDYGYTF	TGTGCCAGCAGCCCCCGGCGGACAGTAGACTATGGCTACACCTTC
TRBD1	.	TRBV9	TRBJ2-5	CASSVVGTGSETQYF	TGTGCCAGCAGCGTAGTGGGGACAGGCTCCGAGACCCAGTACTTC
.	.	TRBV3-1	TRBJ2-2	CASSQDSSRGELFF	TGTGCCAGCAGCCAAGACAGTTCTCGCGGGGAGCTGTTTTTT
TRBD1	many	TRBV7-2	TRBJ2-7	CASHGQGVGTIYEQYF	TGTGCCAGCCATGGACAGGGGGTTGGGACGATCTACGAGCAGTACTTC